A selection of T cell receptor beta chains follows, all from one sample in a study of T cell responses to AZD1222 COVID-19 vaccine. This table comes from immunoSEQ multiplex PCR, and its TCRdb copy is limited to in-frame clones, with some not included. The data show over 120,000 clones, over 75% seen once. The sequencing used peripheral blood, collected on day 0 of AZD1222 vaccination. Every receptor here comes from an adult in good health. The CDR3 runs from the conserved cysteine through the conserved F or W. Fields, in order: J gene, D gene, V gene, clone size, CDR3 DNA, CDR3 protein. A D gene is named only where the DNA matches it firmly. A row's size may be missing; if present it is once, few, many or a size class.

>TRBJ2-1|TRBD2|TRBV29-1|.
TGCAGCGTTGAATTGCTAGCGGGGTACAATGAGCAGTTCTTC
CSVELLAGYNEQFF
>TRBJ2-4|.|TRBV25-1|.
TGTGCCAGCAGTGGCCATATGCTAGCCAAAAACATTCAGTACTTC
CASSGHMLAKNIQYF
>TRBJ2-7|.|TRBV25-1|.
TGTGCCAGCAGTAGGGGGGTTGGAAGATACGAGCAGTACTTC
CASSRGVGRYEQYF
>TRBJ1-5|.|TRBV6-5|.
TGTGCGACCTCTCGGGTAGGTCAGCCCCAGCATTTT
CATSRVGQPQHF
>TRBJ1-1|.|TRBV19|few
TGTGCCAGTATTTTCCCAGGCGGGGGGTACACTGAAGCTTTCTTT
CASIFPGGGYTEAFF
>TRBJ1-5|.|TRBV19|.
TGTGCCAGTAGTATAGATCTCCTCCTCCAGGGATTATTTCAGCCCCAGCATTTT
CASSIDLLLQGLFQPQHF
>TRBJ2-7|.|TRBV3-1/TRBV3-2|.
TGTGCCAGCGGAACCTACGAGCAGTACTTC
CASGTYEQYF
>TRBJ2-2|.|TRBV2|.
TGTGCCAGCAGTGACCGCAGGAAGGCCGGGGAGCTGTTTTTT
CASSDRRKAGELFF
>TRBJ1-1|.|TRBV11-2|.
TGTGCCAGCAGCTTTTCCGCGGCGAACACTGAAGCTTTCTTT
CASSFSAANTEAFF
>TRBJ2-7|TRBD1|TRBV6-5|.
TGTGCCAGCAGGGGGACAGGGGGCTACTACGAGCAGTACTTC
CASRGTGGYYEQYF
>TRBJ1-2|TRBD1|TRBV25-1|.
TGTGCCAGCAGTGAAGAGGGCAGGGGGCTTCATGGCTACACCTTC
CASSEEGRGLHGYTF
>TRBJ1-4|.|TRBV19|.
TGTGCCAGTAGTATTGCGCGGACTGATGAAAAACTGTTTTTT
CASSIARTDEKLFF
>TRBJ1-2|TRBD1|TRBV13|.
TGTGCCAGCAGCATCTGGACAGGAACTTATGGCTACACCTTC
CASSIWTGTYGYTF
>TRBJ1-6|.|TRBV6-6|.
TGTGCCAGCAGTTCCGACAGTTATGCCAGCTCACCCCTCCACTTT
CASSSDSYASSPLHF
>TRBJ1-1|.|TRBV3-1/TRBV3-2|few
TGTGCCAGCAGCCAGGCCCGCCCAAGGGACACTGAAGCTTTCTTT
CASSQARPRDTEAFF
>TRBJ2-2|TRBD1|TRBV6-5|once
TGTGCCAGCAGTAAACAGGGGATGCTGTTTTTT
CASSKQGMLFF
>TRBJ1-4|.|TRBV9|once
TGTGCCAGCAGCAGGGGTGAAAAACTGTTTTTT
CASSRGEKLFF
>TRBJ1-4|.|TRBV25-1|.
TGTGCCAGCAGTGAATACGGGGGGCCGGGGGAAAAACTGTTTTTT
CASSEYGGPGEKLFF
>TRBJ1-6|.|TRBV5-1|.
TGCGCCAGCAGGGAAGGTATGGCTCGCTCCTATAATTCACCCCTCCACTTT
CASREGMARSYNSPLHF
>TRBJ2-7|.|TRBV7-2|few
TGTGCCAGCAGCCGGGGCCTCCACTCCTACGAGCAGTACTTC
CASSRGLHSYEQYF
>TRBJ1-5|.|TRBV5-5|.
TGTGCCAGCAGCTCCTCAGGGGCAAGTCAGCCCCAGCATTTT
CASSSSGASQPQHF
>TRBJ1-1|.|TRBV6-2/TRBV6-3|.
TGTGCCAGCAGTTACCGGGCGGAAGCTTTCTTT
CASSYRAEAFF
>TRBJ1-1|.|TRBV29-1|.
TGCAGCGTTGAAGACAGGGTGACTGAAGCTTTCTTT
CSVEDRVTEAFF
>TRBJ1-1|.|TRBV27|.
TGTGCCAGCAGTTTATCCCTGGGGGGGTACACTGAAGCTTTCTTT
CASSLSLGGYTEAFF
>TRBJ1-2|.|TRBV27|.
TGTGCCAGCAGTACAGGGTCGAGTGGCTACACCTTC
CASSTGSSGYTF
>TRBJ2-7|.|TRBV11-2|.
TGTGCCAGCAGGGGGATTAGCGAGCAGTACTTC
CASRGISEQYF
>TRBJ1-5|TRBD1|TRBV28|.
TGTGCCAGCACCCCAGGACAGGGTGATCAGCCCCAGCATTTT
CASTPGQGDQPQHF
>TRBJ2-3|.|TRBV27|.
TGTGCCAGCACTACCCCAGGTGCAGATACGCAGTATTTT
CASTTPGADTQYF
>TRBJ1-5|.|TRBV7-6|.
TGTGCCAGCAGCAACCCGAGGATGCCCCAGCATTTT
CASSNPRMPQHF
>TRBJ2-7|.|TRBV21-1|.
TGTGCCAGCAGCGCAAATCAAACTAGCGGGAGAATTGCGCAGTACTTC
CASSANQTSGRIAQYF
>TRBJ2-3|.|TRBV7-9|.
TGTGCCAGCAGCCCGACAGATACGCAGTATTTT
CASSPTDTQYF
>TRBJ2-7|TRBD2|TRBV7-9|.
TGTGCCAGCAGCCCTCCTGAGCGGGGCTACGAGCAGTACTTC
CASSPPERGYEQYF
>TRBJ2-3|.|TRBV9|.
TGTGCCAGCAGCGTTTCGAGGGCAGATACGCAGTATTTT
CASSVSRADTQYF
>TRBJ2-3|TRBD2|TRBV6-6|.
TGTGCCAGCAGGCTCGGGGGGGCCTCAGATACGCAGTATTTT
CASRLGGASDTQYF
>TRBJ2-1|.|TRBV6-5|.
TGTGCCAGCAGTTACCCGGGTGACCCCCACAATGAGCAGTTCTTC
CASSYPGDPHNEQFF
>TRBJ1-1|TRBD1|TRBV28|.
TGTGCCAGCAGTTTATGGCCGGCAGGGGGTTCCACTGAAGCTTTCTTT
CASSLWPAGGSTEAFF
>TRBJ2-7|.|TRBV5-1|.
TGCGCCAGCAGCTTGGTTACCTACACCTTCTACGAGCAGTACTTC
CASSLVTYTFYEQYF
>TRBJ1-2|.|TRBV9|.
TGTGCCAGCAGCCCATTCATCAGTGCCTATGGCTACACCTTC
CASSPFISAYGYTF
>TRBJ2-1|TRBD1|TRBV27|.
TGTGCCAGTATGGACAGGGGGCGCCATGAGCAGTTCTTC
CASMDRGRHEQFF
>TRBJ2-1|.|TRBV14|once
TGTGCCAGCAGCCAAGAGTGGAGGACGGGTGAGCAGTTCTTC
CASSQEWRTGEQFF
>TRBJ1-1|.|TRBV6-5|.
TGTGCCAGCACGGGGCCTGGGGGGACTGAAGCTTTCTTT
CASTGPGGTEAFF
>TRBJ2-3|.|TRBV7-2|.
TGTGCCAGCAGCTTAGGGACAGTTTTCACAGATACGCAGTATTTT
CASSLGTVFTDTQYF
>TRBJ2-2|.|TRBV6-4|.
TGTGCCAGCAGTGACGGCGCGAACACCGGGGAGCTGTTTTTT
CASSDGANTGELFF
>TRBJ1-6|.|TRBV19|.
TGTGCCAGTAGTCCTGTCCCGCCGAATTCACCCCTCCACTTT
CASSPVPPNSPLHF